This T cell receptor (beta chain) originates from a study of blood T cell repertoires in COVID-19. Study as a whole: Collection of acute and convalescent COVID-19 samples took place in the United States, Italy and Spain. The cDNA or gDNA used as material had been derived from T cells, B-cell-depleted T cells, or PBMCs.

In the study's own analysis: Estimates of nucleated cell counts were drawn from the amplification of reference gene primers. Method: immunoSEQ multiplex PCR; TCRdb's copy keeps in-frame clones and lacks some. V, J and clone size were drawn from that table, and D and trimming were deduced from the DNA. The sample includes some 150,000 clones, approximately 80% of them seen just once. V dropped 5 bases and J dropped 3; count of bases not matched to a gene: 6. Germline CDR1 and CDR2: MNHEY and SVGEGT. The CDR3 length is 15 residues. The sequenced sample was peripheral blood. This rearrangement joins TRBV6-2 or TRBV6-3 to TRBJ2-7; 11 positions match TRBD2. This clonotype was sampled from a woman aged 45-60 years with acute or convalescent COVID-19. CDR3 sequence (DNA): TGTGCCAGCAGTGCGGGGCTAGCGGGAGGCTACGAGCAGTACTTC. This codes for CASSAGLAGGYEQYF.